Shown below are 2 T cell receptor beta chains from a single sample sequenced in a study of blood T cell repertoires in COVID-19. Assay used: immunoSEQ multiplex PCR; TCRdb lists only in-frame clones, some missing. The profile shows approximately 150,000 clones, more than 75% of them singletons. The sample comprised PBMCs or T cells enriched from blood (not recorded which). The source of these receptors is a man in his forties or fifties who had recovered from COVID-19.

V usage is TRBV27 and J usage is TRBJ1-3, with D perhaps matching TRBD1 (5 bases). Deletions cut 0 bases from V and 2 bases from J, with 8 bases between. This CDR3 contains 15 residues. Germline CDR1 is MNHEY and CDR2 is SMNVEV (reference sequence). The CDR3 sequence: CASSLSQGPGNTIYF. The CDR3, as DNA: TGTGCCAGCAGTTTATCTCAGGGCCCTGGAAACACCATATATTTT.

V and J are TRBV3-1 (or the pseudogene TRBV3-2) and TRBJ2-2, with D tentatively TRBD2 (7 bases). CDR1 and CDR2 (germline): LGHDT, YNNKEL (reference sequence). V gave up 5 bases and J gave up 3 bases, with 16 bases separating them. The CDR3 is 16 amino acids. The CDR3: CASSSIGGRDTGELFF. CDR3 nucleotides: TGTGCCAGCAGCTCGATCGGGGGGCGCGACACCGGGGAGCTGTTTTTT.